This T cell receptor beta chain came from a study of spatial heterogeneity in lung cancer. Each CDR3 protein gets one entry after TCRdb re-called the 5' RACE reads with MiXCR. The data hold under 50,000 distinct CDR3 sequences, with around 5% observed a single time. Many counts were recorded for this clonotype. The CDR3 is 14 residues long. Trimming took 0 bases from V and 4 from J, leaving 8 bases between them. Germline loops: CDR1 SGHDT, CDR2 YYEEEE. Time point: sample taken at primary tumor resection. Sequencing covered unsorted whole RNA taken from tumor, nontumor lung or frozen PBMC. The receptor comes from a female donor with early-stage non-small cell lung cancer. The chain combines TRBV5-6 with TRBJ1-5, with D unresolved. The specimen was PBMCs, collected at surgery. CDR3 region: CASSLGPTNQPQHF. DNA of the CDR3: TGTGCCAGCAGCTTGGGACCGACTAATCAGCCCCAGCATTTT.